This TCR beta chain was sequenced in a study of cytomegalovirus exposure and HLA in healthy donors. Study details: Later analysis reported that the 95 to 150 validation repertoires shared the platform of the approximately 670 first-cohort repertoires.

The method was immunoSEQ multiplex PCR; TCRdb's version includes in-frame clones alone and lacks a portion of them. The table has approximately 76,000 clones, 94% seen once; the top ten hold over 2%. Of note for this clone: Its antigen is currently unknown.

Study-wide results and limits: The authors enumerated 150 to 200 TCR beta chains as linked to cytomegalovirus. Most TCR sequences proved rare, with some public TCRs found in many donors. In vitro experiments confirmed that three CMV-associated chains were specific for CMV antigens.

Sequences were obtained from PBMCs. This receptor was taken from a woman aged 18-30 years in good health and CMV-seronegative.

The CDR3 region has the DNA TGTGCCAGCAGCCAAGCCCCAGGGGAAGGCTATGGCTACACCTTC. It codes for CASSQAPGEGYGYTF. The chain has TRBV4-2 and TRBJ1-2, with D maybe TRBD1 (6 bases). Trimming took 1 base from V and 4 from J, leaving 13 bases between them. The CDR3 runs 15 residues. Germline assignment: CDR1 LGHNA and CDR2 YNFKEQ.